What follows are 10 T cell receptor beta chains derived from one specimen sequenced in a study of human T cells and chemical hapten exposure. Time point here: patch test 2, 6 weeks after DPC sensitization. Specified treatment: therapeutic diphenylcyclopropenone sensitization with weekly scalp DPC. From the RACE reads, TCRdb called clonotypes with MiXCR, one entry per CDR3 protein. The sample includes some 100,000 distinct CDR3 sequences, 9.2% of them seen just once. The sequenced sample was whole blood, obtained in connection with sensitization to the hapten diphenylcyclopropenone (DPC). These receptors came from a woman aged 40 to 50 with alopecia areata. Some clones in this sample may be carry-over from other donors' samples.

This clonotype showed up many times. The chain couples TRBV4-3 to TRBJ2-7; weak D call: TRBD2 (6 bases). The CDR3 is made up of 13 amino acids. Germline V gene data show CDR1 as LGHNA and CDR2 as YSLEER. V lost 0 bases and J 7 bases, leaving 10 bases between the germline ends. The CDR3 loop is CASSQDGEDEQYF. For the CDR3, the DNA is TGCGCCAGCAGCCAAGATGGGGAGGATGAGCAGTACTTC.

This clonotype showed up many times. The chain links TRBV9 to TRBJ1-2, with D unresolved. Trimming took 1 base from V and 8 from J, leaving 12 bases between them. In germline, CDR1 is SGDLS, CDR2 YYNGEE. The CDR3 is made up of 13 amino acids. CDR3 nucleotides: TGTGCCAGCAGCGTAAGGTTCCACGGAGGCTACACCTTC. It encodes CASSVRFHGGYTF.

This clonotype was found many times. The gene calls are TRBV15 and TRBJ1-1; D ambiguous. CDR3 length: 13 amino acids. Deletions cut 6 bases from V and 3 bases from J, with 11 bases between. Germline V lookup: CDR1 LNHNV, CDR2 YYDKDF (reference sequence). The DNA for the CDR3 is TGTGCCACCAGTGGATGGATGGACACTGAAGCTTTCTTT. Protein: CATSGWMDTEAFF.

In this sample, this clonotype turned up many times. This rearrangement joins TRBV6-2 or TRBV6-3 to TRBJ2-1; 11 bases fit TRBD2. Trimming removed 6 bases from V and 6 bases from J; junction bases left unmatched: 10. The CDR3 loop spans 16 amino acids. Germline V gene lookup returns CDR1 MNHEY and CDR2 SVGEGT. CDR3 in DNA: TGTGCCAGCAGCCCCTCCCTTAGCGGGGGGGCCAATGAGCAGTTCTTC. The encoded protein is CASSPSLSGGANEQFF.

The chain joins TRBV6-5 to TRBJ2-7; D not certain. Germline V gene lookup returns CDR1 MNHEY and CDR2 SVGAGI. This CDR3 contains 16 residues. Between the trimmed V and J ends, which lost 0 bases and 3 bases, there was a span of 15 bases. CDR3 loop: CASSYSSPVSVYEQYF. CDR3 nucleotide sequence: TGTGCCAGCAGTTACTCGAGTCCGGTAAGCGTCTACGAGCAGTACTTC.

Regarding this clonotype: Being one base from a much bigger clone, this may be a read error. The chain has TRBV5-8 and TRBJ2-2, with 7 bases matching TRBD1. Per germline, CDR1 SGHTS and CDR2 YDEGEE. The CDR3 spans 15 residues. The junction had 5 bases not matched to a gene; V was cut back by 6 bases and J by 0 bases. DNA of the CDR3: TGTGCCAGCAACACAGGGGTTTCGAACACCGGGGAGCTGTTTTTT. Its translation: CASNTGVSNTGELFF.

This chain uses TRBV29-1 with TRBJ1-1; D perhaps matches TRBD1 (5 bases). Germline V CDR1 and CDR2: SQVTM, ANQGSEA. This CDR3 has 12 amino acids. Between the trimmed V and J ends, which lost 5 bases and 4 bases, there was a span of 11 bases. The CDR3 protein is CSVKGGTTEAFF. The CDR3 DNA sequence: TGCAGCGTTAAAGGAGGGACCACTGAAGCTTTCTTT.

The chain couples TRBV2 to TRBJ2-1; D unclear. Per the germline V gene, CDR1 is SNHLY and CDR2 is FYNNEI. The V end was cut by 2 bases, the J end by 0 bases, with 5 bases between. There are 14 residues in the CDR3. CDR3 DNA sequence: TGTGCCAGCAGTGAAATCAGCTCCTACAATGAGCAGTTCTTC. It yields the protein CASSEISSYNEQFF.

This clonotype was picked up many times. This rearrangement joins TRBV5-4 to TRBJ2-3; 14 bases fit TRBD2. The CDR3 sequence is 16 residues long. Trimming cost V 3 bases and J 7 bases; bases outside gene matches: 7. Germline V CDR1 and CDR2: SGHNT, YYREEE (reference sequence). The CDR3 DNA reads TGTGCCAGCAGCTCCGGACTAGCGGGGGGCCCTCATACGCAGTATTTT. Protein product: CASSSGLAGGPHTQYF.

This clonotype was seen many times. The chain has TRBV28 and TRBJ1-1; no definite D call. The length of the CDR3 is 14 residues. The germline CDR1 and CDR2 sequences are MDHEN and SYDVKM. Trimming removed 7 bases at V and 0 bases at J, with 12 bases between. CDR3 nucleotide sequence: TGTGCCAGCACCCTAACAGCAATGAACACTGAAGCTTTCTTT. It translates to CASTLTAMNTEAFF.